This T cell receptor beta chain originates from a study of post-analysis software for immune sequencing data. Study information: The cohort encompassed relapsing-remitting, secondary progressive and progressive-relapsing multiple sclerosis disease courses. Study-wide findings and caveats: Controls significantly exceeded multiple sclerosis patients in normalized Chao1 diversity. With F measure, samples from one preparation batch clustered together strongly.

Comments on this clonotype: Its target is not known.

Presence of unique molecular identifiers characterized the TCR beta cDNA libraries. T cells, 1 to 10 million of them, yielded roughly 550,000 cDNA molecules. One entry per CDR3 protein results from TCRdb running MiXCR on the PCR reads. The table lists about 460,000 distinct CDR3 sequences, less than 45% of them singletons. The sequencing input was blood. The TCR comes from a girl under 18 with multiple sclerosis.

In DNA form, the CDR3 reads TGTGCCAGCTCACCAGGTCCCCGAGGGGCGAGATACGAGCAGTACTTC. This encodes CASSPGPRGARYEQYF. The rearrangement links TRBV18 to TRBJ2-7, with D perhaps given as TRBD1 or TRBD2 (5 bases each). The CDR3 has 16 residues. Germline CDR1 is KGHSH and CDR2 is LQKENI. The V end lost 2 bases, the J end lost 4 bases, and 18 bases lay between the germline ends.